In this sample, the clone carrying this T cell receptor beta chain turned up once. No antigen is known for it. CDR1 and CDR2 (germline): GTSNPN, SVGIG (reference sequence). Trimming removed 2 bases at V and 4 bases at J, with 8 bases between. The CDR3 covers 12 residues. Profiling relied on immunoSEQ multiplex PCR, and the TCRdb table lists in-frame clones only, not all of them. The data contain 120,000 or so clones, 70% to 90% of them singletons. This specimen belongs to a study of T cell responses to AZD1222 COVID-19 vaccine. General observations from the study: No repertoire was sampled before or during the peak T cell response, only after it. Donors in the cohort were predominantly white British and more often female, and clonal diversity was possibly underestimated. Dominant CD4 TCR responses targeted spike regions 160-218 and 743-854.

The sequences come from peripheral blood, collected on day 0 of AZD1222 vaccination. The sequence was obtained from an adult in good health. V is TRBV30 and J is TRBJ1-2, with D hard to call. For the CDR3, the DNA is TGTGCCTGGAGTTTGGCTCGCTATGGCTACACCTTC. Protein product: CAWSLARYGYTF.